What follows is one T cell receptor beta chain and its context. The protocol was immunoSEQ multiplex PCR, while the TCRdb copy is restricted to in-frame clones and leaves out a portion. The sample consists of 25,000 to 30,000 clones, 85% of them appearing once. The data derive from a study of control samples from healthy donors and cancer patients. This receptor was obtained from a woman aged 55-75 years with head and neck cancer. The material sequenced was PBMCs.

CDR3 region: CASSQGDRESPLHF. The CDR3 nucleotides read TGTGCCAGCAGCCAGGGGGACAGAGAATCACCCCTCCACTTT. The gene calls are TRBV4-2 and TRBJ1-6; the match to TRBD1 covers 7 bases. Germline values: CDR1 LGHNA, CDR2 YNFKEQ. The CDR3 sequence is 14 residues long. V lost 3 bases to trimming and J lost 10 bases; unmatched junction nucleotides: 6.